A single sample gave rise to the 26 T cell receptor beta chains below, sequenced in a study of metastatic and nonmetastatic thyroid tumors. Nobody among the patients had been given any treatment before thyroid surgery. TCRdb recomputed clones from the PCR reads via MiXCR. The sample shows around 34,000 clones, 15% to 20% of them seen only once. Sequencing was done on a sample of blood. The receptors stem from a female donor with papillary thyroid cancer or a benign thyroid nodule (not recorded which). Some clones in this sample may be carry-over from other donors' samples.

This clone was recorded at least ten times. The V and J genes are TRBV20-1 and TRBJ1-2; maybe TRBD1 (5 bases). The length of the CDR3 is 13 residues. The V gene lost 5 bases and the J gene lost 7 bases, with 17 bases spanning the gap. Per germline, CDR1 DFQATT and CDR2 SNEGSKA (reference sequence). CDR3 sequence reads: CSAPPRQTGGYTF. Written as DNA, the CDR3 is TGCAGTGCTCCACCAAGACAGACCGGTGGCTACACCTTC.

In this sample, this clone turned up many times. The chain is built from TRBV30 and TRBJ1-3; D gene ambiguous. V dropped 0 bases and J dropped 1 base, with 7 bases sitting between them. This CDR3 has 14 residues. Germline values: CDR1 GTSNPN, CDR2 SVGIG (reference sequence). The CDR3 reads CAWSVPPSGNTIYF. As DNA, the CDR3 is TGTGCCTGGAGTGTACCCCCTTCTGGAAACACCATATATTTT.

The genes are TRBV5-5 and TRBJ2-7; tentatively, D is TRBD2 (6 bases). Germline V lookup: CDR1 SGHKS, CDR2 YYEKEE (reference sequence). The CDR3 covers 14 residues. With 4 bases removed from V and 3 bases from J, the gap between germline ends came to 14 bases. CDR3 in DNA: TGTGCCAGCAGCGTAGGGCGGGGATTCTACGAGCAGTACTTC. This translates into CASSVGRGFYEQYF.

The chain recombines TRBV19 with TRBJ2-1; D is ambiguous. The CDR3 contains 17 residues. Between the trimmed V and J ends, which lost 0 bases and 6 bases, there was a span of 18 bases. Germline CDR1 is LNHDA and CDR2 is SQIVND (reference sequence). CDR3 in DNA: TGTGCCAGTAGTATAGATCTGTGGTCCCAAGGGCTCAATGAGCAGTTCTTC. As protein: CASSIDLWSQGLNEQFF.

This clone came up a few times. The chain employs TRBV11-3 and TRBJ1-3; 9 bases match TRBD1. CDR1 is SGHNT and CDR2 is YENEEA in the germline V gene. The CDR3 spans 14 residues. The ends lost 5 bases at V and 6 bases at J; junction bases unmatched: 5. CDR3 protein: CASSPRTGENTIYF. CDR3 in DNA: TGTGCCAGCAGCCCCCGGACAGGGGAAAACACCATATATTTT.

The V and J genes are TRBV12-3 or TRBV12-4 and TRBJ2-2; 13 nucleotides match TRBD2. The CDR3 has 20 residues. With 5 bases clipped from V and 2 bases from J, the junction kept 14 bases outside the gene matches. DNA for the CDR3: TGTGCCAGCAGTCTAACAGGACCGGGACTAGCGGGAACTAACACCGGGGAGCTGTTTTTT. Its protein is CASSLTGPGLAGTNTGELFF.

The sample holds many counts of this clone. The rearrangement links TRBV24-1 to TRBJ1-2; D unresolved. The CDR3 is 11 amino acids. V lost 1 base and J lost 6, with 2 bases in between. In germline, CDR1 is KGHDR, CDR2 SFDVKD. CDR3 loop: CATSDFNGYTF. CDR3 nucleotide sequence: TGTGCCACCAGTGATTTTAATGGCTACACCTTC.

V gene TRBV12-3 or TRBV12-4 combines with J gene TRBJ2-3; perhaps TRBD2 as D (6 bases). There are 15 residues in the CDR3. Trimming pared 1 base from V and 3 bases from J, leaving 11 bases between. The CDR3 loop is CASSLEGGWTDTQYF. The CDR3, as DNA: TGTGCCAGCAGTTTAGAAGGAGGGTGGACAGATACGCAGTATTTT.

This clone is medium-sized (0.01 to 0.1%) in the sample. The gene calls are TRBV6-5 and TRBJ2-3; D gene unclear. The V end lost 0 bases, the J end lost 3 bases, and 13 bases lay between the germline ends. CDR1 is MNHEY and CDR2 is SVGAGI in the germline V gene. The CDR3 loop spans 16 amino acids. CDR3 bases: TGTGCCAGCAGTTACTCGACCATTCCTCGGACAGATACGCAGTATTTT. It is translated as CASSYSTIPRTDTQYF.

This clone was counted many times. The rearrangement uses TRBV7-3 and TRBJ2-1; 10 bases match TRBD2. Germline-derived CDR1 and CDR2 are SGHTA and FQGTGA. The CDR3 length is 16 residues. V trimming: 2 bases; J trimming: 8 bases; junction bases outside the gene matches: 9. The CDR3 DNA follows: TGTGCCAGCAGCTTAGGAGCGGGGGGGCCAGTCGATGAGCAGTTCTTC. It yields the protein CASSLGAGGPVDEQFF.

V gene TRBV20-1 combines with J gene TRBJ1-4; tentative D call: TRBD1 (6 bases). CDR3 length equals 15 residues. Trimming cost V 4 bases and J 4 bases, with 16 bases left between them. Germline V gene lookup returns CDR1 DFQATT and CDR2 SNEGSKA (reference sequence). CDR3 sequence reads: CSATSRQAHNEKLFF. The CDR3 DNA reads as TGCAGTGCTACCTCCCGACAGGCTCATAATGAAAAACTGTTTTTT.

Turning to this clone: The junction departs from the called germline gene at one end, perhaps through a read error. The chain joins TRBV20-1 to TRBJ1-6, with D possibly TRBD1 on 6 matching bases. This CDR3 contains 13 residues. Germline CDR1 and CDR2: DFQATT and SNEGSKA (reference sequence). The DNA of the CDR3 is TGCAGTGCCCCGTCAGGGGTAAATTTACCCCTCCACTTT. It yields the protein CSAPSGVNLPLHF.

This clone was detected many times. The same CDR3 is also encoded by other DNA sequences in this sample. This sequence joins TRBV5-1 and TRBJ2-3; D gene unclear. The CDR3 totals 15 residues. Per the germline V gene, CDR1 is SGHRS and CDR2 is YFSETQ. V was pared by 4 bases and J by 4 bases, with 16 bases between. CDR3 amino acids: CASSPGDNRADTQYF. The CDR3 coding sequence is TGCGCCAGCAGCCCGGGTGACAACAGAGCAGATACGCAGTATTTT. The whole variable domain, remainder taken from reference TRBV5-1 and TRBJ2-3, is KAGVTQTPRYLIKTRGQQVTLSCSPISGHRSVSWYQQTPGQGLQFLFEYFSETQRNKGNFPGRFSGRQFSNSRSEMNVSTLELGDSALYLCASSPGDNRADTQYFGPGTRLTVL.

This clone has a count of ten or more. This rearrangement joins TRBV5-6 to TRBJ2-3; TRBD2 agrees at 12 bases. V lost 3 bases and J lost 0; bases outside the gene matches: 8. CDR3 length: 18 residues. Per germline, CDR1 SGHDT and CDR2 YYEEEE. This chain's CDR3 is CASSWVLAGGVSTDTQYF. The CDR3 DNA sequence: TGTGCCAGCAGCTGGGTGCTAGCGGGGGGGGTTAGCACAGATACGCAGTATTTT. Combining the CDR3 with reference TRBV5-6 and TRBJ2-3 gives the whole variable domain DAGVTQSPTHLIKTRGQQVTLRCSPKSGHDTVSWYQQALGQGPQFIFQYYEEEERQRGNFPDRFSGHQFPNYSSELNVNALLLGDSALYLCASSWVLAGGVSTDTQYFGPGTRLTVL.

Many counts were recorded for this clone. The rearrangement uses TRBV30 and TRBJ1-3, with TRBD1 matching over 7 bases. The trim removed 3 bases at V and 1 base at J, leaving 6 bases unmatched. There are 15 residues in the CDR3. The V gene's germline CDR1 is GTSNPN and CDR2 SVGIG (reference sequence). The CDR3 reads CAWSRDSGSGNTIYF. CDR3 DNA sequence: TGTGCCTGGAGCCGGGACAGTGGATCTGGAAACACCATATATTTT.

Within the sample, this clone is medium-sized. The chain is built from TRBV19 and TRBJ1-5; D might be TRBD1 (6 bases). This CDR3 spans 14 amino acids. Trimming took 5 bases from V and 8 from J, leaving 16 bases between them. Germline V gene data show CDR1 as LNHDA and CDR2 as SQIVND (reference sequence). The CDR3 nucleotides are TGTGCCAGTAGTGTGGCAGGGGAATGGGAGCCCCAGCATTTT. It yields the protein CASSVAGEWEPQHF.

Remarks on this clone: The CDR3 end shows no conserved phenylalanine or tryptophan, and so a read error is likely. No DNA is shown, since the ends of the CDR3 on it are uncertain; the CDR3 is the one TCRdb lists. This chain links TRBV6-4 with TRBJ2-3; the tabulated D call, TRBD2, remains unverified against the DNA. The CDR3 is 16 residues long, counting both termini. Germline CDR1 MRHNA, CDR2 SNTAGT. CDR3 in amino acids: CASSDSSGGATDTHYG.

This chain links TRBV12-3 or TRBV12-4 with TRBJ2-1; 7 positions match TRBD1. V dropped 3 bases and J dropped 7; count of bases not matched to a gene: 6. The CDR3 has 14 residues. CDR3 coding DNA: TGTGCCAGCAGTTTTCTAGGGACAGTAAATGAGCAGTTCTTC. Residues: CASSFLGTVNEQFF.

The chain carries TRBV24-1 and TRBJ2-1; tentatively, D is TRBD2 (5 bases). The germline V gene has CDR1 KGHDR and CDR2 SFDVKD. The V gene lost 5 bases and the J gene lost 10 bases, with 14 bases spanning the gap. The CDR3 spans 13 residues. CDR3 DNA sequence: TGTGCCACCAGTGGTAAAACGGGGAGAGAGCAGTTCTTC. Amino acid sequence: CATSGKTGREQFF.

This clone was seen many times. V usage is TRBV5-1 and J usage is TRBJ1-4; TRBD1 is a possible D gene (5 bases). The CDR3 contains 14 residues. With 3 bases removed from V and 7 bases from J, the gap between germline ends came to 13 bases. Germline values: CDR1 SGHRS, CDR2 YFSETQ. Here the CDR3 reads CASSSPGGSEKLFF. CDR3 nucleotide sequence: TGCGCCAGCAGCTCGCCTGGGGGTAGTGAAAAACTGTTTTTT.

Regarding this clone: The junction differs from germline at one of its ends, possibly a read error. The chain joins TRBV5-1 to TRBJ1-1; 7 positions agree with TRBD1. This CDR3 contains 15 residues. The germline gives CDR1 SGHRS, CDR2 YFSETQ. The CDR3 DNA sequence: TGCGCCAGCAGCCTTGACCCAACAGGGGCCACTCAAGCTTTGTTT. Translating gives CASSLDPTGATQALF.

The V call is TRBV2, the J call TRBJ2-7, with D unclear. The V end lost 6 bases, the J end lost 2 bases, and 11 bases lay between the germline ends. This CDR3 spans 13 amino acids. CDR1 and CDR2 (germline): SNHLY, FYNNEI. CDR3: CASSKDAAYEQYF. The CDR3 DNA follows: TGTGCCAGCAGCAAAGACGCCGCCTACGAGCAGTACTTC.

In its sample, this clone was seen many times. The chain joins TRBV19 to TRBJ1-2, with D maybe TRBD1 (6 bases). The CDR3 sequence is 13 residues long. Trimming left V 11 bases short and J 0 bases short, with 13 bases between. Germline loops: CDR1 LNHDA, CDR2 SQIVND (reference sequence). The CDR3: CAAKGVANYGYTF. CDR3 nucleotides: TGTGCCGCCAAGGGGGTAGCTAACTATGGCTACACCTTC.

The chain couples TRBV20-1 to TRBJ1-2, with a tentative D call TRBD1 (5 bases). CDR3 length: 15 amino acids. Germline V gives CDR1 DFQATT, CDR2 SNEGSKA (reference sequence). Trimming took off 0 bases at V and 1 base at J, with 12 bases between the two ends. The CDR3, as DNA: TGCAGTGCTAGAGACCCGACACAGGTTAACTATGGCTACACCTTC. It yields the protein CSARDPTQVNYGYTF.

This clone was seen many times. The V gene is TRBV29-1, the J gene TRBJ2-3; 16 bases align to TRBD2. The germline gives CDR1 SQVTM, CDR2 ANQGSEA. The V gene end was trimmed by 5 bases and the J gene end by 6 bases; junction bases not matched to a gene: 5. The CDR3 extends over 15 amino acids. This CDR3 is CSVSGTSGRGDTQYF. DNA of the CDR3: TGCAGCGTTTCCGGGACTAGCGGGAGGGGGGATACGCAGTATTTT.

This clone has only a few counts. This chain uses TRBV28 with TRBJ1-3; the match to TRBD1 covers 9 bases. The CDR3 has 15 residues. Germline V gene lookup returns CDR1 MDHEN and CDR2 SYDVKM. V trimming: 5 bases; J trimming: 3 bases; junction bases outside the gene matches: 5. CDR3 in amino acids: CASSGPTGGGNTIYF. The CDR3 nucleotides read TGTGCCAGCAGTGGCCCGACAGGGGGTGGAAACACCATATATTTT.